A selection of T cell receptor beta chains follows, all from one sample in a study of blood T cell repertoires in COVID-19. TCRdb keeps only in-frame clones here, not all; method: immunoSEQ multiplex PCR. The table shows 60,000 to 75,000 clones, with 85% occurring only once. The sample taken for sequencing was peripheral blood. The receptors come from a human donor in a cohort sampled during active COVID-19. CDR3s leave out the opening cysteine and the closing phenylalanine or tryptophan.

V gene	J gene	CDR3 protein
TRBV6-5	TRBJ1-5	ASDQGRSNQPQH
TRBV7-2	TRBJ2-7	ASTGTRSYEQY
TRBV10-2	TRBJ2-2	ASSVAGAPGELF
TRBV4-1	TRBJ2-5	ASSQDLARDRGRRETQY
TRBV7-9	TRBJ1-3	ASSFGGNTIY
TRBV12-3/TRBV12-4	TRBJ1-5	ASSRTGNQPQH
TRBV9	TRBJ2-3	ASSPPGADTQY
TRBV7-2	TRBJ2-7	ASRSGGAYEQY
TRBV12-3/TRBV12-4	TRBJ1-2	ASSLTASSYT
TRBV6-5	TRBJ2-1	ASSYRQKQF
TRBV19	TRBJ2-1	ATTSGGVYEQF